The clone carrying this T cell receptor (beta chain) has ten or more counts. This sample is drawn from a study of CD8+CD57+ T cells in acquired aplastic anemia. Background on the study: Sorted CD4+ and CD8+ cells yielded about 3.1 ug of DNA on average.

An expansion of CD8+CD57+ cells by flow cytometry had been shown in patients chosen for sequencing. Severe acquired aplastic anemia was the diagnosis recorded for all patients. The CDR3 length is 13 residues. J was trimmed by 7 bases and V by 5 bases; bases with no gene match: 7. CDR1 WNHNN and CDR2 SYGVQD come from the germline V gene (reference sequence). Genomic DNA, serving as template, underwent TCR beta VDJ and CDR3 profiling. TCRdb ran MiXCR on the reads and lists one entry per CDR3 protein. The sample lists around 200,000 distinct CDR3 sequences; around 47% were seen once. This receptor was obtained from a human donor with aplastic anemia. Sequencing was carried out using sorted CD4+, CD8+, or CD8+CD57+ T cells (not recorded which) from PBMCs. The chain recombines TRBV10-1 with TRBJ2-7, with TRBD1 matching 8 bases. CDR3 loop: CASSRTTGGEQYF. CDR3 bases: TGCGCCAGCAGTAGAACAACAGGGGGAGAGCAGTACTTC.